These 10 T cell receptor beta chains share one sample of origin, sequenced in a study of T cell responses to AZD1222 COVID-19 vaccine. TCRdb keeps only in-frame clones here, not all; method: immunoSEQ multiplex PCR. The sample lists 100,000 to 150,000 clones, about nine tenths occurring once. Sequenced here: peripheral blood, sampled on day 0 of AZD1222 vaccination. Receptor source: an adult in good health.

The sample holds a few counts of this clone. The CDR3 is CASSERQAGANVLTF. The CDR3 coding sequence is TGTGCCAGCAGTGAGCGACAAGCTGGGGCCAACGTCCTGACTTTC. The rearrangement uses TRBV6-1 and TRBJ2-6; D gene uncertain. The V end was cut by 3 bases, the J end by 2 bases, with 8 bases between. The CDR3 covers 15 residues. Per the germline V gene, CDR1 is MNHNS and CDR2 is SASEGT.

This clone has a single count. The rearrangement joins TRBV28 to TRBJ2-7; the D gene is possibly TRBD1 (5 bases). CDR3 length: 12 residues. With 6 bases removed from V and 1 base from J, the gap between germline ends came to 7 bases. Germline lookup yields CDR1 MDHEN and CDR2 SYDVKM. CDR3 DNA sequence: TGTGCCAGCAGCCCAGGGTCCTACGAGCAGTACTTC. This translates into CASSPGSYEQYF.

The chain joins TRBV29-1 to TRBJ2-3, with TRBD2 matching 10 bases. CDR3 size: 13 residues. Germline-derived CDR1 and CDR2 are SQVTM and ANQGSEA. V was pared by 7 bases and J by 6 bases, with 7 bases of the junction left unmatched. CDR3 in DNA: TGCAGCGCCCTAGCGGGGGAATGGGATACGCAGTATTTT. It yields the protein CSALAGEWDTQYF.

This rearrangement joins TRBV4-1 to TRBJ2-7; D may be TRBD1 (6 bases). This CDR3 contains 16 residues. The V gene's germline CDR1 is MGHRA and CDR2 YSYEKL. V lost 3 bases and J 0 bases, leaving 15 bases between the germline ends. In DNA form, the CDR3 reads TGCGCCAGCAGCCATCCTGGACAGACGGCCTCCTACGAGCAGTACTTC. Translated, it gives CASSHPGQTASYEQYF.

The J gene is TRBJ2-1, the V gene TRBV7-8; weak D call: TRBD2 (7 bases). Germline V gene sequence: CDR1 SGHVS, CDR2 FQNEAQ. The ends were cut back, 3 bases at V and 2 bases at J, with 11 bases in the middle. This CDR3 has 15 amino acids. The CDR3 here is CASSLWGGPYNEQFF. The CDR3 nucleotides are TGTGCCAGCAGCTTGTGGGGGGGCCCCTACAATGAGCAGTTCTTC.

This chain links TRBV7-9 with TRBJ2-3, with a possible D match to TRBD2 (7 bases). This CDR3 contains 17 residues. V lost 11 bases and J 1 base, leaving 25 bases between the germline ends. The V gene's germline CDR1 is SEHNR and CDR2 FQNEAQ (reference sequence). Written as DNA, the CDR3 is TGTGCCCAGACGATGGGGGGGCGCATATCGGGCACAGATACGCAGTATTTT. This codes for CAQTMGGRISGTDTQYF. The full variable domain, rest sourced from reference TRBV7-9 and TRBJ2-3, is DTGVSQNPRHKITKRGQNVTFRCDPISEHNRLYWYRQTLGQGPEFLTYFQNEAQLEKSRLLSDRFSAERPKGSFSTLEIQRTEQGDSAMYLCAQTMGGRISGTDTQYFGPGTRLTVL.

In this sample, this clone turned up a few times. The chain combines TRBV5-6 with TRBJ1-4; the D gene is possibly TRBD1 (6 bases). Germline V gene sequence: CDR1 SGHDT, CDR2 YYEEEE. The CDR3 has 14 amino acids. Trimming took off 3 bases at V and 13 bases at J, with 19 bases between the two ends. CDR3 nucleotide sequence: TGTGCCAGCAGCTCGACCCTCACAGGGTTCGCACTGTTTTTT. This codes for CASSSTLTGFALFF.

V is TRBV6-5 and J is TRBJ1-1, with D maybe TRBD1 (6 bases). The CDR3 has 15 residues. V lost 7 bases, J lost 2 bases, and 17 bases lay in between. Germline V gene lookup returns CDR1 MNHEY and CDR2 SVGAGI. The CDR3 region has the DNA TGTGCCAGCACCCTAGGGGGGGCAGGAAACACTGAAGCTTTCTTT. This gives the protein CASTLGGAGNTEAFF.

This clone has only a few counts. The CDR3 DNA reads as TGTGCCAGCACCAAAGGGGTGACAGGGGGCTCGGGGGAGACCCAGTACTTC. Residues: CASTKGVTGGSGETQYF. The chain employs TRBV7-9 and TRBJ2-5; 10 bases map to TRBD1. The J segment lost 5 bases and the V segment lost 7 bases, leaving 16 bases of the junction unmatched. The CDR3 has 17 residues. Germline CDR1 SEHNR, CDR2 FQNEAQ (reference sequence).

Here the CDR3 reads CASSHPEGDIRHEQYF. The DNA for the CDR3 is TGCGCCAGCAGCCATCCCGAAGGGGACATACGACACGAGCAGTACTTC. The chain recombines TRBV4-1 with TRBJ2-7; maybe TRBD1 (6 bases). Between the trimmed V and J ends, which lost 3 bases and 5 bases, there was a span of 20 bases. CDR3 length: 16 residues. Germline-derived CDR1 and CDR2 are MGHRA and YSYEKL.